What follows describes a single TCR beta chain. It lacks a known antigen. No much larger clonotype is one base removed from it; base qualities were not supplied. This record belongs to a study of CD8 T cells in Susac syndrome (dated by TCRdb to the late 2010s). Background for the entire study: Among the sequenced Susac syndrome patients, roughly six had clinically active disease and about 8 were in clinical remission. The study used repertoire sequencing to test whether antigen drove CD8+ T cell activation and differentiation in Susac syndrome. At the time of blood withdrawal, Susac syndrome patients were either therapy-naive, taking corticosteroids (with some also receiving IVIg), or on IVIg alone.

RNA was extracted with the RNeasy kit and roughly 0.45 to 1 ug was reverse transcribed using random hexamers. The immunoSEQ multiplex PCR assay, which covers 54 Vbeta and 13 Jbeta segments, was used to amplify TCR beta CDR3 regions. To correct PCR amplification bias, a synthetic template baseline was used for both primer optimization and computational correction. Regarding the original processing steps: Reads were annotated to V, D and J genes according to IMGT and were analyzed with immunoSEQ Analyzer, with only productive sequences retained. Clonality was calculated as one minus the Shannon entropy normalized by log2 of the number of productive unique sequences. For each patient and control, public and private clones were evaluated within the 100 most prevalent clones. A clone was defined as Susac-specific if it was absent from the healthy and MS cohorts, from around 960 published viral clones and from other ImmuneACCESS disease sequences. TCRdb applied fastp at Q25 and MiXCR to the public reads, then kept only in-frame beta chains. Each entry merges the rows of one CDR3 protein and shows their most common DNA and genes. TCRdb's processing, not the authors' own work, is the source of the V and J calls. Counted in this sample were 200,000 or so distinct CDR3 sequences; more than 90% of them appeared once. The ten largest clones represent 0.098% of the sample.

The germline V gene gives CDR1 as SGDLS and CDR2 as YYNGEE. The CDR3 goes from the cysteine to the phenylalanine over 15 residues. Left in the record is the CDR3 DNA by itself, 45 bases read in frame from the first base. Trimming takes 0 bases from V and 2 bases from J, and the germline ends sit 12 bases apart. Peripheral blood CD8+ and CD4+ T cells from healthy donors, Susac syndrome patients and multiple sclerosis patients were profiled by high-throughput TCR beta sequencing. Recently defined diagnostic criteria for definite or probable disease were met by the Susac syndrome patients. Bulk CD8+ and CD4+ T cells were purified magnetically by negative isolation, whereas CD8+ TEMRA cells were enriched by FACS. Blood was collected in EDTA tubes and processed within 24 hours, with PBMCs isolated through density gradient centrifugation. PBMCs destined for TCR sequencing were cryopreserved in liquid nitrogen and later thawed in a 37 °C water bath. The sorted or isolated CD4+, CD8+ and CD8+ TEMRA cells had a purity of 90% or higher.

Results and caveats for the whole study, not just this receptor: The study acknowledged that relatively few individuals were included in the TCR sequencing and HLA analysis. In the CD4+ T cell repertoire of Susac syndrome patients, clonal expansion was not detected.

The receptor comes from a human donor with Susac syndrome. The chain is encoded by TRBV9 joined to TRBJ2-7, and possibly TRBD1, on 6 matching bases. The sample comprised CD4+ T cells from PBMCs. Read as DNA, the sequence is TGTGCCAGCAGCGTAGGAGGGCAGGGGACCTACGAGCAGTACTTC. Its protein reads: CASSVGGQGTYEQYF.